This T cell receptor beta chain was retrieved from a study of blood T cell repertoires in COVID-19. About the research overall: The cDNA or gDNA used as material had been derived from T cells, B-cell-depleted T cells, or PBMCs.

Study members were between about 18 and 95 years old and lived in 24 US regions. Categorization into cohorts depended on clinical history that participants reported. The protocol was immunoSEQ multiplex PCR, while the TCRdb copy is restricted to in-frame clones and leaves out a portion. The data show fewer than 250,000 clones, 80% to 90% seen once. Material: PBMCs or T cells enriched from blood (not recorded which). The origin of this receptor is a woman in her thirties with acute COVID-19.

The CDR3 region has the DNA TGTGCCAGCAGCGCCCGGGACAGGGGAAATGAAAAACTGTTTTTT. This gives the protein CASSARDRGNEKLFF. The chain combines TRBV14 with TRBJ1-4; 10 positions agree with TRBD1. Germline values: CDR1 SGHDN, CDR2 FVKESK. Losses at the gene ends were 5 bases for V and 5 bases for J; bases not matched to a gene: 5. CDR3 length equals 15 residues.